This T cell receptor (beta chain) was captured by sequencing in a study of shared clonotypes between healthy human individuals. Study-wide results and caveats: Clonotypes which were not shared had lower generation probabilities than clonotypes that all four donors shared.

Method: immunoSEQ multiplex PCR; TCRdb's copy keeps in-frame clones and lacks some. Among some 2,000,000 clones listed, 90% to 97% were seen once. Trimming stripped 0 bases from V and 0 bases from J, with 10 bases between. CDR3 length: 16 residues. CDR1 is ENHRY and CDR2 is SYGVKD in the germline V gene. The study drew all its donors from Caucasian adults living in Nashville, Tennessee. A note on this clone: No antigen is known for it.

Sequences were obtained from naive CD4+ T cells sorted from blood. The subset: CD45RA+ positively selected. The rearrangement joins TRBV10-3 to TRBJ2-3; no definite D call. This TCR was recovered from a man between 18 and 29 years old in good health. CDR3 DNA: TGTGCCATCAGTGAGTCTGGCGGACCTAGCACAGATACGCAGTATTTT. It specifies CAISESGGPSTDTQYF.